The clone carrying this T cell receptor beta chain was recorded a few times. Its antigen remains unidentified. This sample was included in a study of blood T cells in healthy people across ages. About the study: Template switching captured about one barcoded beta molecule per two T cells.

With a J-beta primer mix and a sample-barcoded 5' primer, a second PCR ran about 6 to 11 cycles. TCRdb analysed the 5' RACE reads with MiXCR anew, one entry per CDR3 protein. The table has 1 million or so distinct CDR3 sequences, 40% to 45% seen once. Study-wide points: The unsorted PBMCs prevented any conclusive comparison of naive versus antigen-experienced cells. Age showed a roughly linear inverse relationship with TCR beta diversity per million T cells. Estimates of diversity drawn from one million T cells were considered underestimates.

V gave up 8 bases and J gave up 4 bases; unmatched junction bases: 6. The CDR3 length is 14 residues. From germline, CDR1 is ENHRY and CDR2 SYGVKD. This chain uses TRBV10-3 with TRBJ1-1; 11 bases are a match to TRBD1. This receptor was taken from a woman in her fifties or sixties in good health. Sequencing was done on a sample of blood. CDR3 residues: CAIGGTGGRTEAFF. DNA for the CDR3: TGTGCCATCGGCGGGACAGGGGGACGCACTGAAGCTTTCTTT.